This T cell receptor (beta chain) comes out of a study of blood T cell repertoires in COVID-19. For the study at large: Either two negative PCRs, clearance, or symptom resolution qualified Cohort 3 donors as recovered. Specimens from acute and convalescent COVID-19 originated in the United States, Italy and Spain. Sample material is recorded as cDNA or gDNA derived from T cells, B-cell-depleted T cells, or PBMCs.

The V gene end was trimmed by 5 bases and the J gene end by 2 bases; junction bases not matched to a gene: 14. CDR1 is SGHRS and CDR2 is YFSETQ in the germline V gene. The CDR3 consists of 17 residues. Clones were sequenced by immunoSEQ multiplex PCR, and TCRdb holds only the in-frame ones, with some missing. The sample contains 250,000 to 300,000 clones, around 90% of which appear only once. This clone was counted ten times or more. Participant-reported clinical history was the basis for cohort assignment. The J gene is TRBJ1-1, the V gene TRBV5-1; 8 bases line up with TRBD1. The sequence was collected from an older woman in a cohort exposed to, infected with or recovered from COVID-19 (not recorded which). Sequencing was carried out using PBMCs or T cells enriched from blood (not recorded which). This chain's CDR3 is CASRDPKSGGGNTEAFF. The CDR3, as DNA: TGCGCCAGCAGAGACCCGAAGTCAGGGGGCGGTAACACTGAAGCTTTCTTT.